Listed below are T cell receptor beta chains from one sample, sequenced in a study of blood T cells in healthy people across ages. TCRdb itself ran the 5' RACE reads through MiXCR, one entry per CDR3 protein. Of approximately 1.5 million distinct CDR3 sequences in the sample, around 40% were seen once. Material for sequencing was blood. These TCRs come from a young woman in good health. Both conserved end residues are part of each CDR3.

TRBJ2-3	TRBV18	CASSPMGGDTQYF
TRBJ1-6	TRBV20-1	CSAFPQGRDNSPLHF
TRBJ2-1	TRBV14	CASSQVGLGPNEQFF
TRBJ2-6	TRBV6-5	CASSKNSGANVLTF
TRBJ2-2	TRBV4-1	CASSQHRNTGELFF
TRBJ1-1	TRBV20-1	CSAMGARMNTEAFF
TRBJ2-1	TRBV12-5	CASGPRLAGAINEQFF
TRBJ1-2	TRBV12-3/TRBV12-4	CASSPLDRLDYDYTF
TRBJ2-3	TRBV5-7	CASSLGQIQADTQYF
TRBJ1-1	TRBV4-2	CASSQIQGTNTEAFF
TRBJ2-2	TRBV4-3	CASSQRGAGGTGELFF
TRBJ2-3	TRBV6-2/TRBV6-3	CAGRVMGRQRTDTQYF
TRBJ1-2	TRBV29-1	CSVEERTGRSNGYTF
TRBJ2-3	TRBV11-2	CASSFRGDSSTDTQYF
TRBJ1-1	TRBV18	CASSVSGPHTEAFF
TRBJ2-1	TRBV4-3	CASSQEASGGEQFF
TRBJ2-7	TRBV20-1	CSANRDRSLYEQYF
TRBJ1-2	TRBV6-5	CASRTLSSAGYTF
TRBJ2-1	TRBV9	CASSVDRTYNEQFF
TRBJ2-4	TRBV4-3	CASSRLGTEGNIQYF
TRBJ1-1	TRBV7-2	CASSSYKLDSEAFF
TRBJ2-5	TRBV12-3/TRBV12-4	CASSPDYPRNEQYF
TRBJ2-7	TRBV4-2	CASSQDGAGGAYEQYF
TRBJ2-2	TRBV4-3	CASSQLLTGELFF
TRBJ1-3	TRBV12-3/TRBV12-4	CASSLSTDKNTIYF
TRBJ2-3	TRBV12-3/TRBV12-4	CASSLGMGGALNTDTQYF
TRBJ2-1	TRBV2	CASSESGRDYYNEQFF
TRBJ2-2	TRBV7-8	CASSLATGGTGELFF
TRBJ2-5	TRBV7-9	CASSYEAIESKYF
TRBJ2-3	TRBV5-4	CASRTWGQGADTQYF
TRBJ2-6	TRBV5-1	CASGSEVSGANVLTF
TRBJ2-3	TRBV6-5	CASSPDADTQYF
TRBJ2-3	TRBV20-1	CSATAKLRTDTQYF
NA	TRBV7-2	CASSEPGLAGMETQYF
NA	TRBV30	CAWSVIRTGGAEQYF
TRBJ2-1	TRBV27	CASSQVAQEQFF
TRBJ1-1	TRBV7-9	CASVRSEGNTEAFF
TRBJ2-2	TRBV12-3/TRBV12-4	CASSFGQGRAGELFF
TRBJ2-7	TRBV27	CASSPYGLHVDEQYF
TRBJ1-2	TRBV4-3	CASSQKNRDYGYTF
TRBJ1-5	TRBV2	CASSERGRNQPQHF
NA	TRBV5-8	CASSFFPRSSYNEQYF
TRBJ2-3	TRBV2	CASRGLAGGLSTDTQYF
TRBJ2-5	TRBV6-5	CASSYYTGANLDF
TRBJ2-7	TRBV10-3	CAHSPRDRTYEQYF
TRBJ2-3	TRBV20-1	CSARNLAGGSATDTQYF
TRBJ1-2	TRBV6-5	CASSYSWTGGSGYTF
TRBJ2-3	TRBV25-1	CASSGLAGTDTQYF
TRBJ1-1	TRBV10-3	CAISERGLMNTEAFF
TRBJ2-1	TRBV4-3	CASSQLPQSAAYNEQFF
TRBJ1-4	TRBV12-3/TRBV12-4	CASSLSNRGSFVDEKLFF
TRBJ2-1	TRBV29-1	CSVEPDRGQIGEQFF
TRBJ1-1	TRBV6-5	CASSDNPNTEAFF